These T cell receptor beta chains were read from a single sample in a study of blood T cell repertoires in COVID-19. The method was immunoSEQ multiplex PCR; TCRdb's version includes in-frame clones alone and lacks a portion of them. The table shows fewer than 30,000 clones, with around 94% occurring only once. Sequenced material: peripheral blood. The origin of the receptors is a human donor in a cohort sampled during active COVID-19. Each CDR3 is given with its conserved first and last residue. Fields, in order: D gene, V gene, J gene, clone size, CDR3 DNA, CDR3 protein. A D gene is named only where the DNA matches it firmly. Some rows have no size entry. The others give once, few or many, or a class for an expanded clone.

>NA|TRBV6-2/TRBV6-3|TRBJ1-5|NA
TGTGCCAGCAGTTACGTTACCCCAGGGCGGAATCAGCCCCAGCATTTT
CASSYVTPGRNQPQHF
>NA|TRBV7-8|TRBJ1-5|NA
TGTGCCAGCAGCTTGGTCGGAGGCAGGTGGCCCCAGCATTTT
CASSLVGGRWPQHF
>TRBD1|TRBV5-4|TRBJ2-7|NA
TGTGCCAGCAGCCCGGGACAGGCGCACTACGAGCAGTACTTC
CASSPGQAHYEQYF
>TRBD1|TRBV2|TRBJ1-2|NA
TGTGCCAGCAGTTTTGGGACAGGGTATGGGGGCCCCTATGGCTACACCTTC
CASSFGTGYGGPYGYTF
>NA|TRBV9|TRBJ2-1|NA
TGTGCCAGCAGCGTAGGAGTAACTACAAGCTCCTACAATGAGCAGTTCTTC
CASSVGVTTSSYNEQFF
>TRBD1|TRBV5-1|TRBJ1-4|once
TGCGCCAGCAGCCTCTCGACAGGGCGAAATGAAAAACTGTTTTTT
CASSLSTGRNEKLFF
>NA|TRBV10-2|TRBJ2-5|NA
TGCGCCAGCAGTGATGCCACAGGGTGGACCCTTCAAGAGACCCAGTACTTC
CASSDATGWTLQETQYF
>NA|TRBV5-4|TRBJ2-3|NA
TGTGCCAGCAGCTCCGCAGGGGACGCGGATACGCAGTATTTT
CASSSAGDADTQYF
>NA|TRBV9|TRBJ1-1|NA
TGTGCCAGCAGCGCCCGGACAGAGAACACTGAAGCTTTCTTT
CASSARTENTEAFF
>TRBD1|TRBV29-1|TRBJ1-2|NA
TGCAGCGTAGACGGACAGGGAGGAGGCTATGGCTACACCTTC
CSVDGQGGGYGYTF
>TRBD2|TRBV4-3|TRBJ2-5|NA
TGCGCCAGCAGCCAAGGGGGGGGGAGAGAGACCCAGTACTTC
CASSQGGGRETQYF
>TRBD2|TRBV4-1|TRBJ2-7|NA
TGCGCCAGCAGCCCGACGGGGGGGGAGAGGAACGAGCAGTACTTC
CASSPTGGERNEQYF
>NA|TRBV10-2|TRBJ1-2|NA
TGCGCCAGCAGTGATGAGGGTAACTATGGCTACACCTTC
CASSDEGNYGYTF
>NA|TRBV5-5|TRBJ2-2|NA
TGTGCCAGCAGCTTTGGGCAGGTGAACACCGGGGAGCTGTTTTTT
CASSFGQVNTGELFF
>TRBD2|TRBV9|TRBJ2-1|once
TGTGCCAGCAGCCAGACTAGCGGGTCGCTTCGCTCCTACAATGAGCAGTTCTTC
CASSQTSGSLRSYNEQFF
>NA|TRBV7-9|TRBJ2-6|NA
TGTGCCAGCAAAAACACCCAGGGCTCTCGGGCCAACGTCCTGACTTTC
CASKNTQGSRANVLTF
>NA|TRBV6-5|TRBJ2-7|NA
TGTGCCAGCAGTTACCGGCAGGGCTACGAGCAGTACTTC
CASSYRQGYEQYF
>NA|TRBV28|TRBJ1-6|NA
TGTGCCAGCAGTTTAAAACAGGCAGGCTATAATTCACCCCTCCACTTT
CASSLKQAGYNSPLHF
>NA|TRBV15|TRBJ1-5|NA
TGTGCCACCCGAGAAGGCAATCAGCCCCAGCATTTT
CATREGNQPQHF
>TRBD1|TRBV4-2|TRBJ2-3|NA
TGTGCCAGCAGCCAAGCTGAAGGGACAGGGGGAGGAGATACGCAGTATTTT
CASSQAEGTGGGDTQYF
>TRBD1|TRBV28|TRBJ2-4|NA
TGTGCCAGCAGTCAGGGGGTCCAAAACATTCAGTACTTC
CASSQGVQNIQYF
>TRBD1|TRBV5-4|TRBJ2-3|once
TGTGCCAGCAGGCCGGACAGGGGCACAGATACGCAGTATTTT
CASRPDRGTDTQYF
>TRBD2|TRBV30|TRBJ2-2|NA
TGTGCCTGGAGTGTAGCGGGAGTTGACACCGGGGAGCTGTTTTTT
CAWSVAGVDTGELFF
>NA|TRBV20-1|TRBJ1-2|NA
TGCAGTGCTAGTTTCCCAGGGGTTAACTATGGCTACACCTTC
CSASFPGVNYGYTF
>TRBD1|TRBV29-1|TRBJ2-7|NA
TGCAGCGTTGAAGATAGGAAGAAAGGGGGCATTTACGAGCAGTACTTC
CSVEDRKKGGIYEQYF
>TRBD1|TRBV19|TRBJ1-2|NA
TGTGCCAGTAGTCCCCGGGACAGGGTAGGGTATGGCTACACCTTC
CASSPRDRVGYGYTF
>TRBD1|TRBV6-5|TRBJ2-5|NA
TGTGCCAGCAGTTACTCACAGGGGCGGGAGACCCAGTACTTC
CASSYSQGRETQYF
>TRBD2|TRBV6-4|TRBJ2-2|NA
TGTGCCAGCAGTGACTCGAGCCTAGCGGGAAACACCGGGGAGCTGTTTTTT
CASSDSSLAGNTGELFF
>TRBD1|TRBV7-2|TRBJ1-4|NA
TGTGCCAGCAGCTTAGGGGGACAGGGGTTAGGCGAAAAACTGTTTTTT
CASSLGGQGLGEKLFF
>NA|TRBV13|TRBJ1-6|NA
TGTGCCAGCAGCTTAGTGGGGACATATAATTCACCCCTCCACTTT
CASSLVGTYNSPLHF
>TRBD1|TRBV9|TRBJ1-4|NA
TGTGCCAGCAGCGTAGTAGGGACAGGGGCCGAAAAACTGTTTTTT
CASSVVGTGAEKLFF
>TRBD1|TRBV9|TRBJ1-3|NA
TGTGCCAGCAGCGTAGCTCCCACGCAGGGGGGCTCTGGAAACACCATATATTTT
CASSVAPTQGGSGNTIYF
>TRBD1|TRBV3-1/TRBV3-2|TRBJ2-2|NA
TGTGCCAGCAGCCCCTACCCCCGGGACAGGGACGGCACCGGGGAGCTGTTTTTT
CASSPYPRDRDGTGELFF
>NA|TRBV24-1|TRBJ2-3|NA
TGTGCCACCAGTGGAGTACCAGATACGCAGTATTTT
CATSGVPDTQYF
>NA|TRBV9|TRBJ2-2|NA
TGTGCCAGCAGCGTAGGAGGCACCGGGGAGCTGTTTTTT
CASSVGGTGELFF
>TRBD1|TRBV29-1|TRBJ1-5|NA
TGCAGCGAGGGGGGACAGAAATATAGCAATCAGCCCCAGCATTTT
CSEGGQKYSNQPQHF
>TRBD2|TRBV6-5|TRBJ2-7|NA
TGTGCCAGCAGTTACAACCTAGCGGAAAACTACGAGCAGTACTTC
CASSYNLAENYEQYF
>TRBD1|TRBV6-4|TRBJ1-5|NA
TGTGCCAGCAGTCCCCAGGGGGGTGATCAGCCCCAGCATTTT
CASSPQGGDQPQHF
>NA|TRBV5-6|TRBJ1-5|NA
TGTGCCAGCAGCTCAGGACTGGCCAATCAGCCCCAGCATTTT
CASSSGLANQPQHF
>NA|TRBV28|TRBJ2-1|NA
TGTGCCAGCAGTTTACCCCAGGGAGGTGAGCAGTTCTTC
CASSLPQGGEQFF
>NA|TRBV12-3/TRBV12-4|TRBJ1-4|NA
TGTGCCAGCAGTCGTCAGAATAATGAAAAACTGTTTTTT
CASSRQNNEKLFF
>TRBD1|TRBV2|TRBJ2-6|NA
TGTGCCACGCGGACAGGGTTCCGCTCTGGGGCCAACGTCCTGACTTTC
CATRTGFRSGANVLTF
>TRBD2|TRBV18|TRBJ2-3|NA
TGTGCCAGCTCACGCAGTATAGCGGGAGAATTGACAGATACGCAGTATTTT
CASSRSIAGELTDTQYF